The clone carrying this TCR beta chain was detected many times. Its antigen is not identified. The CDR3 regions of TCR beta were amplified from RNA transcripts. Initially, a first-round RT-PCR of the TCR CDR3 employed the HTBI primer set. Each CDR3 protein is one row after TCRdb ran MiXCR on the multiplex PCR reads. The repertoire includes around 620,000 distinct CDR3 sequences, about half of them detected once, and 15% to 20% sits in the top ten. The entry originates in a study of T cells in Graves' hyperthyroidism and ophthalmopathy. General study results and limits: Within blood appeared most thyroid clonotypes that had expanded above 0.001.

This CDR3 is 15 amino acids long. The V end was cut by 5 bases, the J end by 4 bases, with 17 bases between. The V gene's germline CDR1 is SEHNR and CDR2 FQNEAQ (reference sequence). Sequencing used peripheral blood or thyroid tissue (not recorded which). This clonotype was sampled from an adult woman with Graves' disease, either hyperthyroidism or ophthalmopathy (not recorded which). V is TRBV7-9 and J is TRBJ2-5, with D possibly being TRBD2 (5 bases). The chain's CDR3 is CASSHRAARGETQYF. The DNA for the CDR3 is TGTGCCAGCAGCCACCGAGCGGCCCGGGGAGAGACCCAGTACTTC.